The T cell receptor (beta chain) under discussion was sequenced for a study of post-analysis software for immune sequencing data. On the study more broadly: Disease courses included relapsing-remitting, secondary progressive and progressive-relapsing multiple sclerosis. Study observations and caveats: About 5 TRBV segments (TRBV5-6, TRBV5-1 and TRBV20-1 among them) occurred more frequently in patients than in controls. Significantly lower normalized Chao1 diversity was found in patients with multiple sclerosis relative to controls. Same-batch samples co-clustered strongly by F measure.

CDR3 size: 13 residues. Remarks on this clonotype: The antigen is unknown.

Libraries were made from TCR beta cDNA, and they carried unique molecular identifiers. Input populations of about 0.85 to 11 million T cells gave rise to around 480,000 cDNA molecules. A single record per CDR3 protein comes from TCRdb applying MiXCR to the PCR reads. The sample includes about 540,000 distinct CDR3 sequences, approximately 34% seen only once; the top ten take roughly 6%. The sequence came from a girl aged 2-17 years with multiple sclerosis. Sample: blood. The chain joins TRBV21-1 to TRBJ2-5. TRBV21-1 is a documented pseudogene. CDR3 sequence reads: CASRTRGQETQYF. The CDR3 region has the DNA TGTGCCAGCAGGACTCGGGGCCAAGAGACCCAGTACTTC.